This TCR beta chain comes out of a study of blood T cell repertoires in COVID-19. Study details: Samples taken during acute and convalescent COVID-19 were collected in the United States, Italy and Spain. In each case, the material was cDNA or gDNA derived from T cells, B-cell-depleted T cells, or PBMCs.

The repertoire was sequenced with immunoSEQ multiplex PCR; TCRdb's copy has only in-frame clones and lacks some. Counted here are some 160,000 clones, roughly nine tenths occurring once; the ten biggest clones make up approximately 4%. Germline CDR1 reads MNHEY; CDR2 reads SVGAGI. Trimming took off 6 bases at V and 0 bases at J, with 14 bases between the two ends. The CDR3 spans 15 residues. Sequenced: peripheral blood. The chain links TRBV6-5 to TRBJ1-1; maybe TRBD1 (5 bases). This clonotype was sampled from a woman in her seventies with acute or convalescent COVID-19. The CDR3: CASRMRTTLNTEAFF. Written as DNA, the CDR3 is TGTGCCAGCAGGATGAGGACAACCTTGAACACTGAAGCTTTCTTT.